Listed below are T cell receptor beta chains from one sample, sequenced in a study of persistence of HIV-infected CD4 T cells. No cognate antigen is known for these TCRs. Assay used: immunoSEQ multiplex PCR; TCRdb lists only in-frame clones, some missing. The sample holds around 35,000 clones, roughly 89% seen once. The sequencing used CD4+ T cells sorted from PBMCs after approximately 19-hour stimulation, collected from a patient who received antiretroviral therapy. These receptors all stem from an adult man with HIV who was CMV-seropositive. CDR3s include the opening cysteine and the closing phenylalanine or tryptophan. D genes are given only for firm matches. Size is omitted from some rows. Given values are once, few, many or a class for expanded clones.

CAISSTEQGGNEQFF,TGTGCCATCAGTAGCACCGAACAGGGGGGGAATGAGCAGTTCTTC,TRBV10-3,TRBJ2-1,NA,NA
CASTFAYGYTF,TGTGCCAGCACCTTTGCCTATGGCTACACCTTC,TRBV6-5,TRBJ1-2,NA,NA
CASSERRSMNTEAFF,TGCGCCAGCAGTGAACGACGGAGCATGAACACTGAAGCTTTCTTT,TRBV10-1,TRBJ1-1,NA,NA
CASSQSSGNTIYF,TGTGCCAGCAGCCAAAGCTCTGGAAACACCATATATTTT,TRBV3-1/TRBV3-2,TRBJ1-3,NA,NA
CASSRRQGRETQYF,TGTGCCAGCAGCAGGCGACAGGGCCGGGAGACCCAGTACTTC,TRBV21-1,TRBJ2-5,NA,NA
CASRPISTGGETQYF,TGCGCCAGCAGACCCATAAGTACAGGGGGAGAGACCCAGTACTTC,TRBV4-1,TRBJ2-5,few,TRBD1
CASSLTWAQVHNSPLHF,TGTGCCAGCAGTCTAACCTGGGCCCAGGTCCATAATTCACCCCTCCACTTT,TRBV27,TRBJ1-6,NA,NA
CASRFSGGAGTEAFF,TGTGCCAGCAGGTTCTCAGGGGGCGCGGGAACTGAAGCTTTCTTT,TRBV6-5,TRBJ1-1,NA,TRBD1
CASSMTGRNSPLHF,TGTGCCAGTAGTATGACAGGGAGGAATTCACCCCTCCACTTT,TRBV19,TRBJ1-6,NA,TRBD1
CASSYNLGEAAGYEQYF,TGTGCCAGCAGTTACAACCTGGGAGAAGCAGCGGGCTACGAGCAGTACTTC,TRBV6-2/TRBV6-3,TRBJ2-7,NA,NA
CATSRDQGQIPREQYF,TGTGCCACCAGCAGAGACCAGGGACAGATCCCTCGCGAGCAGTACTTC,TRBV15,TRBJ2-7,NA,TRBD1
CSVRAGRETQYF,TGCAGCGTTCGGGCAGGGAGAGAGACCCAGTACTTC,TRBV29-1,TRBJ2-5,NA,NA
CASSLGGTQLAHEQFF,TGTGCCAGCAGCTTAGGAGGGACCCAACTAGCGCATGAGCAGTTCTTC,TRBV7-2,TRBJ2-1,NA,TRBD2
CASSSREAGVDEQYF,TGTGCCAGCAGCTCCCGAGAAGCGGGGGTGGACGAGCAGTACTTC,TRBV7-9,TRBJ2-7,NA,TRBD2
CASSLGAGAGQPQHF,TGTGCCAGCAGCTTAGGAGCAGGGGCGGGGCAGCCCCAGCATTTT,TRBV7-8,TRBJ1-5,once,NA
CASSQAGGATGELFF,TGTGCCAGCAGCCAAGCGGGGGGGGCCACCGGGGAGCTGTTTTTT,TRBV14,TRBJ2-2,NA,TRBD2
CSASQGTGEQFF,TGCAGTGCTAGTCAGGGAACGGGTGAGCAGTTCTTC,TRBV20-1,TRBJ2-1,NA,NA
CATSRDQPGLTIF,TGTGCCACCAGCAGAGATCAGCCAGGACTTACTATTTTT,TRBV15,TRBJ2-3,NA,NA
CASSSGQAAGNTIYF,TGTGCCAGCAGCAGCGGACAGGCGGCAGGAAACACCATATATTTT,TRBV6-5,TRBJ1-3,NA,TRBD1
CASSPLSRQGRYF,TGTGCCAGCAGCCCGTTATCAAGACAGGGGCGGTACTTC,TRBV6-2/TRBV6-3,TRBJ2-7,NA,TRBD1
CASNQGTYGYTF,TGTGCCAGCAACCAGGGAACCTATGGCTACACCTTC,TRBV2,TRBJ1-2,NA,NA
CASSWVDRGREEQYF,TGTGCCAGCAGTTGGGTGGACAGGGGGCGGGAAGAGCAGTACTTC,TRBV27,TRBJ2-7,NA,TRBD1
CASSRQGVGYGYTF,TGTGCCAGTAGTCGACAGGGAGTAGGCTATGGCTACACCTTC,TRBV19,TRBJ1-2,NA,TRBD1
CASSRSAQGARTEAFF,TGTGCCAGCAGCCGCTCAGCCCAGGGGGCTAGGACTGAAGCTTTCTTT,TRBV3-1/TRBV3-2,TRBJ1-1,NA,TRBD1
CASSPSASGRVSTDTQYF,TGCGCCAGCAGCCCCTCAGCGAGCGGGAGGGTTAGCACAGATACGCAGTATTTT,TRBV4-3,TRBJ2-3,NA,TRBD2
CASRRLGDWGEAFF,TGTGCCAGCAGACGCTTAGGGGATTGGGGGGAAGCTTTCTTT,TRBV7-9,TRBJ1-1,NA,NA
CASSIDSNYGYTF,TGTGCCAGTAGTATAGACTCGAACTATGGCTACACCTTC,TRBV19,TRBJ1-2,NA,NA
CAWSVQGSSYNEQFF,TGTGCCTGGAGTGTACAAGGGAGCTCCTACAATGAGCAGTTCTTC,TRBV30,TRBJ2-1,NA,NA
CASSQDRVYGYTF,TGTGCCAGCAGCCAGGACAGGGTTTACGGCTACACCTTC,TRBV5-4,TRBJ1-2,NA,TRBD1
CASSPRQGTLWDTEAFF,TGTGCCAGCTCACCGCGGCAGGGGACCCTGTGGGACACTGAAGCTTTCTTT,TRBV18,TRBJ1-1,few,NA
CASSLQGTVFF,TGTGCCAGCAGTCTGCAGGGAACGGTGTTTTTT,TRBV2,TRBJ1-4,NA,NA
CSVTIGEQYF,TGCAGCGTCACGATCGGGGAGCAGTACTTC,TRBV29-1,TRBJ2-7,NA,NA
CAISLALGAKNIQYF,TGTGCCATCAGTCTAGCTTTGGGAGCCAAAAACATTCAGTACTTC,TRBV10-3,TRBJ2-4,once,NA
CSVISRSYEQYF,TGCAGCGTTATATCCCGCTCCTACGAGCAGTACTTC,TRBV29-1,TRBJ2-7,NA,NA
CASSLGPRGAFF,TGTGCCAGCAGTTTAGGCCCGCGTGGAGCTTTCTTT,TRBV12-3/TRBV12-4,TRBJ1-1,NA,NA
CASSTPPWEQFF,TGTGCCAGCAGTACCCCCCCCTGGGAGCAGTTCTTC,TRBV6-5,TRBJ2-1,NA,NA
CASTARAGGVSFDYGYTF,TGCGCCAGCACAGCCCGGGCGGGGGGGGTGAGTTTTGACTATGGCTACACCTTC,TRBV10-2,TRBJ1-2,once,NA
CASSPRDSIFPKNIQYF,TGTGCCAGCAGCCCCCGGGACTCCATTTTCCCCAAAAACATTCAGTACTTC,TRBV3-1/TRBV3-2,TRBJ2-4,NA,NA
CASSVQTGGTEAFF,TGTGCCAGCAGCGTACAAACGGGGGGAACTGAAGCTTTCTTT,TRBV9,TRBJ1-1,NA,NA
CASSLARTSGSYEQYF,TGTGCCAGCAGCTTAGCGAGGACTAGCGGGAGTTACGAGCAGTACTTC,TRBV7-2,TRBJ2-7,NA,TRBD2
CASQTGTGKNEQFF,TGCGCCAGCCAAACGGGGACAGGGAAGAATGAGCAGTTCTTC,TRBV5-1,TRBJ2-1,NA,TRBD1
CASSIGGQVNSNQPQHF,TGTGCCAGTAGTATAGGTGGGCAGGTTAATAGCAATCAGCCCCAGCATTTT,TRBV19,TRBJ1-5,few,NA
CSVETVGSYEQYF,TGCAGCGTTGAGACGGTTGGTTCCTACGAGCAGTACTTC,TRBV29-1,TRBJ2-7,NA,NA
CASSPSGGYTGELFF,TGTGCCAGTAGTCCTAGCGGGGGCTACACCGGGGAGCTGTTTTTT,TRBV19,TRBJ2-2,NA,TRBD2
CASSGGDRPGSYTF,TGCGCCAGCAGTGGAGGAGACAGACCGGGGAGCTACACCTTC,TRBV10-1,TRBJ1-2,NA,NA
CASAQTELNTEAFF,TGTGCCAGCGCTCAGACAGAATTGAACACTGAAGCTTTCTTT,TRBV18,TRBJ1-1,once,NA
CASSSELRNTEAFF,TGTGCCAGCAGCTCAGAGCTGCGGAACACTGAAGCTTTCTTT,TRBV9,TRBJ1-1,NA,NA
CASSREAWGGETQYF,TGTGCCAGTAGTCGGGAGGCCTGGGGGGGAGAGACCCAGTACTTC,TRBV19,TRBJ2-5,NA,TRBD2
CASSLGSRPSGANVLTF,TGCGCCAGCAGCCTGGGGTCTCGCCCATCTGGGGCCAACGTCCTGACTTTC,TRBV5-1,TRBJ2-6,NA,NA
CASVRQGRNYEQYF,TGTGCCAGCGTCAGGCAGGGGAGGAACTACGAGCAGTACTTC,TRBV30,TRBJ2-7,NA,NA
CASSYGLASYEQYF,TGTGCCAGCAGTTACGGACTAGCTTCCTACGAGCAGTACTTC,TRBV6-6,TRBJ2-7,NA,TRBD2
CASSRQGSSGNTIYF,TGTGCCAGCAGCCGGCAAGGGAGCTCTGGAAACACCATATATTTT,TRBV7-2,TRBJ1-3,NA,NA
CASSNLQVLEGSPLHF,TGTGCCAGCAGTAACCTACAGGTTTTGGAAGGTTCACCCCTCCACTTT,TRBV27,TRBJ1-6,NA,NA
CASRRQGATNEKLFF,TGTGCCAGCAGACGACAGGGGGCAACTAATGAAAAACTGTTTTTT,TRBV2,TRBJ1-4,NA,TRBD1
CASSQVPGQGAYTGELFF,TGCGCCAGCAGCCAAGTGCCGGGACAGGGGGCTTACACCGGGGAGCTGTTTTTT,TRBV4-3,TRBJ2-2,NA,TRBD1
CASSSIQTSGHNEQFF,TGTGCCAGCAGTTCAATACAAACTAGCGGTCACAATGAGCAGTTCTTC,TRBV27,TRBJ2-1,NA,TRBD2
CASSPQGDTQYF,TGTGCCAGTAGTCCTCAGGGAGATACGCAGTATTTT,TRBV19,TRBJ2-3,NA,NA
CASSPTGTVGNEQYF,TGTGCCAGCTCACCTACCGGGACAGTAGGTAACGAGCAGTACTTC,TRBV18,TRBJ2-7,NA,TRBD1
CASRETGRAKNIQYF,TGTGCCAGCAGGGAGACAGGGCGGGCCAAAAACATTCAGTACTTC,TRBV27,TRBJ2-4,NA,TRBD1